One and the same sample provided the 9 T cell receptor beta chains below, sequenced in a study of T-cell memory formation after mild COVID-19. MiXCR, applied by TCRdb to the 5' RACE reads, yields one record per CDR3 protein. Here the sample spans some 300,000 distinct CDR3 sequences, approximately 22% being singletons. The sample taken for sequencing was PBMCs or a T cell subset sorted from them (not recorded which). The receptors here all came from a man aged 18 to 30 who had mild COVID-19 (a few samples of this study predate the infection). Cell type and time point are not known.

The rearrangement uses TRBV5-1 and TRBJ2-1; D not certain. The CDR3 runs 16 residues. Per the germline V gene, CDR1 is SGHRS and CDR2 is YFSETQ. Trimming left V 4 bases short and J 2 bases short, with 16 bases between. This CDR3 reads CASSPAAGYPYNEQFF. Written as DNA, the CDR3 is TGCGCCAGCAGCCCCGCTGCCGGGTATCCCTACAATGAGCAGTTCTTC.

The V gene is TRBV28, the J gene TRBJ1-4; D ambiguous. Trimming took off 6 bases at V and 8 bases at J, with 16 bases between the two ends. This CDR3 spans 14 amino acids. Per the germline V gene, CDR1 is MDHEN and CDR2 is SYDVKM. CDR3 nucleotides: TGTGCCAGCAGCTGGAGTCTTACTGGCGAAAAACTGTTTTTT. Its protein is CASSWSLTGEKLFF.

The chain couples TRBV7-3 to TRBJ1-1; D remains ambiguous. Germline values: CDR1 SGHTA, CDR2 FQGTGA. Trimming removed 4 bases at V and 3 bases at J, with 12 bases between. The CDR3 length is 14 residues. This CDR3 reads CASSSAGSHTEAFF. DNA for the CDR3: TGTGCCAGCAGCTCCGCCGGGTCTCACACTGAAGCTTTCTTT.

This clonotype was counted only a few times. This chain's CDR3 is CASSERDRDSGANVLTF. For the CDR3, the DNA is TGTGCCAGCAGCGAACGGGACAGAGACTCTGGGGCCAACGTCCTGACTTTC. The genes are TRBV5-4 and TRBJ2-6, with 7 nucleotides matching TRBD1. The junction had 7 bases not matched to a gene; V was cut back by 4 bases and J by 0 bases. From germline, CDR1 is SGHNT and CDR2 YYREEE (reference sequence). The CDR3 has 17 amino acids.

This clonotype turned up a few times. The chain has TRBV5-1 and TRBJ2-2; D unresolved. CDR3 length: 15 amino acids. V shed 3 bases and J shed 7 bases, with 16 bases lying between them. Germline CDR1 is SGHRS and CDR2 is YFSETQ. The CDR3 region is CASSWGSSGGGELFF. DNA for the CDR3: TGCGCCAGCAGCTGGGGATCATCAGGCGGCGGGGAGCTGTTTTTT.

The V gene is TRBV7-8, the J gene TRBJ1-2, with D possibly TRBD1 on 5 matching bases. V was cut by 5 bases and J by 5 bases, with 15 bases left in between. The CDR3 extends over 14 amino acids. Germline V lookup: CDR1 SGHVS, CDR2 FQNEAQ. The CDR3 DNA follows: TGTGCCAGCAGCAGAATGATCTCAGGGTATGGCTACACCTTC. Translated: CASSRMISGYGYTF.

This chain links TRBV3-1 with TRBJ1-4, with D possibly matching TRBD1 (5 bases). V gave up 11 bases and J gave up 7 bases, with 17 bases separating them. Germline V gene lookup returns CDR1 LGHDT and CDR2 YNNKEL (reference sequence). The CDR3 totals 13 residues. The CDR3 sequence is CAAGSRVIEKLFF. The CDR3 DNA sequence: TGTGCCGCAGGAAGCAGGGTGATTGAAAAACTGTTTTTT.

V usage is TRBV6-5 and J usage is TRBJ2-1; D tentatively reads TRBD1 or TRBD2 (5 bases each). There are 15 residues in the CDR3. Trimming shortened V by 3 bases and J by 5 bases, and 14 bases separated the two germline ends. Germline CDR1 reads MNHEY; CDR2 reads SVGAGI. The CDR3 DNA reads as TGTGCCAGCAGTTATCGAGGGGTTCTCAACAATGAGCAGTTCTTC. Protein product: CASSYRGVLNNEQFF.

Comments on this clonotype: The junction shows a germline mismatch at one end, possibly a read error. The genes are TRBV7-7 and TRBJ2-5, with unresolved D. Germline CDR1 reads SSHAT; CDR2 reads FNYEAQ (reference sequence). The CDR3 is made up of 13 amino acids. This CDR3 is CASTVKPGETQYF. CDR3 in DNA: TGTGCTAGCACCGTGAAGCCCGGGGAGACCCAGTACTTC.